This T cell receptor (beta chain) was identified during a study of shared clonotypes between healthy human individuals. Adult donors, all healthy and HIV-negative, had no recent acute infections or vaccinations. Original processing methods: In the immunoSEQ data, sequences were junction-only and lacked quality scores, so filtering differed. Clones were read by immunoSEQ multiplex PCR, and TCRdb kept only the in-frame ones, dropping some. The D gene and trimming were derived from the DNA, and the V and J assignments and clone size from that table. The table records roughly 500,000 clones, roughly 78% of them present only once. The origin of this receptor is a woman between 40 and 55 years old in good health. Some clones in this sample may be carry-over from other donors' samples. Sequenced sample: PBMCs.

For the CDR3, the DNA is TGTGCCATCAGACCCGGGACTAGCTCAGATACGCAGTATTTT. It yields the protein CAIRPGTSSDTQYF. The rearrangement uses TRBV10-3 and TRBJ2-3; 9 bases agree with TRBD2. CDR1 and CDR2 (germline): ENHRY, SYGVKD. V lost 6 bases to trimming and J lost 4 bases; unmatched junction nucleotides: 5. This CDR3 contains 14 residues.